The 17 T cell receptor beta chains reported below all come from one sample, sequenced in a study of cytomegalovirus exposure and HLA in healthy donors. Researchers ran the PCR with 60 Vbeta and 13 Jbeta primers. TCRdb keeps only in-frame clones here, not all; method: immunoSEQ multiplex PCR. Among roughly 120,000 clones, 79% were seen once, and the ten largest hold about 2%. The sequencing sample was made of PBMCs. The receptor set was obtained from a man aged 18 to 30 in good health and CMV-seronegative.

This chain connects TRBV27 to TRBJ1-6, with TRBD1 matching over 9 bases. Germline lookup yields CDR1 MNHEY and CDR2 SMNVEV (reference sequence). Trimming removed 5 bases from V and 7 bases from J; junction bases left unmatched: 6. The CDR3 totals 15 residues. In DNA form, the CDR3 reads TGTGCCAGCAGTGATTCCGGGACAGGGAATTCACCCCTCCACTTT. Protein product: CASSDSGTGNSPLHF.

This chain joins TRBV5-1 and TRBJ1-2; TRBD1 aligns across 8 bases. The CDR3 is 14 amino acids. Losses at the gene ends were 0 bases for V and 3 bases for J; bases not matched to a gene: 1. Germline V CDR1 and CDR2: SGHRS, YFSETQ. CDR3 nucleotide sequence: TGCGCCAGCAGCTTGGAACAGGGGGACTATGGCTACACCTTC. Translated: CASSLEQGDYGYTF.

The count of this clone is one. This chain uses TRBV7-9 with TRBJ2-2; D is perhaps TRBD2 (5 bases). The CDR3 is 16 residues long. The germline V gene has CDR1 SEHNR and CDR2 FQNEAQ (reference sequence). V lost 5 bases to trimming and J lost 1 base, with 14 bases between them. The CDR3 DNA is TGTGCCAGCAGCCTAGGACTCACCTTGAACACCGGGGAGCTGTTTTTT. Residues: CASSLGLTLNTGELFF.

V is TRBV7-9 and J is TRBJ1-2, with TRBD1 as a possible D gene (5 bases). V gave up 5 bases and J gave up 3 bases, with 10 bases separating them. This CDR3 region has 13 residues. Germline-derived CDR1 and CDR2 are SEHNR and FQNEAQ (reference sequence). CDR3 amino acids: CASSPGIDYGYTF. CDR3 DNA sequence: TGTGCCAGCAGCCCAGGGATCGACTATGGCTACACCTTC.

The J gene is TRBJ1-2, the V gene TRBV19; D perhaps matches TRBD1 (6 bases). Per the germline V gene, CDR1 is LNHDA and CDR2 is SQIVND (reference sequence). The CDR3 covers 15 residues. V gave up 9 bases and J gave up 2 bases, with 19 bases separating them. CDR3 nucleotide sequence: TGTGCCAGCCGGACAGTCCCTCAACTGAACTATGGCTACACCTTC. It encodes CASRTVPQLNYGYTF.

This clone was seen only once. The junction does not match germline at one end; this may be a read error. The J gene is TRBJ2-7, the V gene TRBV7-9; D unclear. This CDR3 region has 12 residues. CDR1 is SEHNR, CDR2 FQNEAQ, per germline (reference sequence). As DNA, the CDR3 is TGTTCCAGCAGCCCCCAGGCTTACGAGCAGTACTTC. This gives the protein CSSSPQAYEQYF.

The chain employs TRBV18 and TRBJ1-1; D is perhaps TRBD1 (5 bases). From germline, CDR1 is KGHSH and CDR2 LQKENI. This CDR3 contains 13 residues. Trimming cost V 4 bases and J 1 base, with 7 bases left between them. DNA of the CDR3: TGTGCCAGCTCACACGGACAGAACACTGAAGCTTTCTTT. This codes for CASSHGQNTEAFF.

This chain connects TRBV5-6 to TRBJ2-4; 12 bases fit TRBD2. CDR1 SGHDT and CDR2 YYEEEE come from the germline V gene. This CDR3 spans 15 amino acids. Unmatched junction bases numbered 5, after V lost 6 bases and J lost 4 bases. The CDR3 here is CASTGLAGPKNIQYF. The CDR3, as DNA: TGTGCCAGCACCGGACTAGCGGGACCAAAAAACATTCAGTACTTC. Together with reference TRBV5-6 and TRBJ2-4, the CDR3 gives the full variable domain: DAGVTQSPTHLIKTRGQQVTLRCSPKSGHDTVSWYQQALGQGPQFIFQYYEEEERQRGNFPDRFSGHQFPNYSSELNVNALLLGDSALYLCASTGLAGPKNIQYFGAGTRLSVL.

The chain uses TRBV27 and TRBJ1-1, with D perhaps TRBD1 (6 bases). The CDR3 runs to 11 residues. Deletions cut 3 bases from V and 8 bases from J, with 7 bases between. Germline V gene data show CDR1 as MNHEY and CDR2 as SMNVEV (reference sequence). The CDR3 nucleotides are TGTGCCAGCAGTTTTAGGGGGGAAGCTTTCTTT. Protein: CASSFRGEAFF.

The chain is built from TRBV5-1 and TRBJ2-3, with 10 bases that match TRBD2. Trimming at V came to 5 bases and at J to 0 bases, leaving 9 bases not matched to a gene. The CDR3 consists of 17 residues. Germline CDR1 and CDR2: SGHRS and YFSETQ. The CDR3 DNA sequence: TGCGCCAGCAGACCCGGACTAGCGGAAGCTAGCACAGATACGCAGTATTTT. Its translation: CASRPGLAEASTDTQYF. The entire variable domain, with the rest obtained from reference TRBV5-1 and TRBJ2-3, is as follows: KAGVTQTPRYLIKTRGQQVTLSCSPISGHRSVSWYQQTPGQGLQFLFEYFSETQRNKGNFPGRFSGRQFSNSRSEMNVSTLELGDSALYLCASRPGLAEASTDTQYFGPGTRLTVL.

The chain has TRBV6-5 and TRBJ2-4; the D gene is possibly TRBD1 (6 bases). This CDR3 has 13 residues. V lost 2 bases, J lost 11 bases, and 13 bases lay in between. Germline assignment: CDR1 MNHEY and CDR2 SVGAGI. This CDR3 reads CASSYGQGGLQYF. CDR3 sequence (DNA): TGTGCCAGCAGTTACGGCCAAGGGGGACTTCAGTACTTC.

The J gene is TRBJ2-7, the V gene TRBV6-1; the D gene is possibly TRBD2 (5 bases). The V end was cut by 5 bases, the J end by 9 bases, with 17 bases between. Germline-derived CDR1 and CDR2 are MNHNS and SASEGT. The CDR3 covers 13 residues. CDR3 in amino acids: CASSLGSGGGQYF. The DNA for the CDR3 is TGTGCCAGCAGTTTAGGGTCAGGAGGTGGGCAGTACTTC.

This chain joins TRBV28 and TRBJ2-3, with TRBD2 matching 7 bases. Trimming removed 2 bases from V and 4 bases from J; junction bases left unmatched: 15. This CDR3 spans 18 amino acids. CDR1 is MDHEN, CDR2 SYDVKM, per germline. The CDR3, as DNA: TGTGCCAGCAGTTTAGCCGGACGGGACTACGGACGTCCAGATACGCAGTATTTT. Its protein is CASSLAGRDYGRPDTQYF.

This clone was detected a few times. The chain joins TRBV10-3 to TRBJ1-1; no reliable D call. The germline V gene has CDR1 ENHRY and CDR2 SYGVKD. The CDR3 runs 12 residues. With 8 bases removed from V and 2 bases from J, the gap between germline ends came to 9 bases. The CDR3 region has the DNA TGTGCCATCTCGAAACAAAACACTGAAGCTTTCTTT. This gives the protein CAISKQNTEAFF.

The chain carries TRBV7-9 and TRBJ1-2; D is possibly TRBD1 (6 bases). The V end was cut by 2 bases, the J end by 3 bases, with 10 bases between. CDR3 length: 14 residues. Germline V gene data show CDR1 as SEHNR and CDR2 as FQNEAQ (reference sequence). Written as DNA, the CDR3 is TGTGCCAGCAGCTTACGGGGGGCGTACTATGGCTACACCTTC. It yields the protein CASSLRGAYYGYTF.

CDR3 sequence: CSAPRTDTGELFF. In DNA form, the CDR3 reads TGCAGCGCTCCTAGGACAGACACCGGGGAGCTGTTTTTT. V and J are TRBV29-1 and TRBJ2-2; a possible D gene is TRBD1 (6 bases). The germline V gene has CDR1 SQVTM and CDR2 ANQGSEA. The CDR3 is 13 amino acids. Trimming took 7 bases from V and 3 from J, leaving 12 bases between them.

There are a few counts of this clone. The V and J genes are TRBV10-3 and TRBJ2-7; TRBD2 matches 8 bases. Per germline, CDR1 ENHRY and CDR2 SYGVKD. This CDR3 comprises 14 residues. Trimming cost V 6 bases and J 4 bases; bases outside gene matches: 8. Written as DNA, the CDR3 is TGTGCCATCAGGCCCCAAGCTAGCGGGTACGAGCAGTACTTC. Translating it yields CAIRPQASGYEQYF.